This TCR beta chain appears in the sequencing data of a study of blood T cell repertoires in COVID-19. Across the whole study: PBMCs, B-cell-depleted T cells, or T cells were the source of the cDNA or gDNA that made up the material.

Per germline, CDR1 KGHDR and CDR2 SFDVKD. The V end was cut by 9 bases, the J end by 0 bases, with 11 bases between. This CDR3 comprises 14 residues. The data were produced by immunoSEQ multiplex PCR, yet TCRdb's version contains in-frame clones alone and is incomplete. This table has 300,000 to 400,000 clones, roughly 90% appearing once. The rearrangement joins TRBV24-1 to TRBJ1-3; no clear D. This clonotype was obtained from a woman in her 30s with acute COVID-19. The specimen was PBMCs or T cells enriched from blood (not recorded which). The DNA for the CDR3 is TGTGCCACCCGGAATCAGGACTCTGGAAACACCATATATTTT. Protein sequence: CATRNQDSGNTIYF.